These T cell receptor beta chains were read from a single sample in a study of cytomegalovirus exposure and HLA in healthy donors. Using immunoSEQ multiplex PCR, the repertoire was profiled, and TCRdb retains in-frame clones only, with some absent. The data hold a few hundred thousand clones, with around 91% observed a single time. The sample consisted of PBMCs. The source is a woman in her late teens or twenties in good health and CMV-seronegative. Each CDR3 is given with its conserved first and last residue.

v_call,j_call,cdr3_aa
TRBV7-4,TRBJ1-6,CASSLEAGGYYNSPLHF
TRBV6-4,TRBJ1-5,CASSDYQGWSNQPQHF
TRBV27,TRBJ1-1,CASSLKQGGTEAFF
TRBV19,TRBJ2-5,CASSIGTSWETQYF
TRBV19,TRBJ2-1,CASRPPGQGDEQFF
TRBV7-2,TRBJ1-5,CASSFNARDNQPQHF
TRBV18,TRBJ2-3,CASSLAGGPDTQYF
TRBV7-2,TRBJ1-6,CASSLDRGNSPLHF
TRBV14,TRBJ2-2,CASSRYYYTGELFF
TRBV28,TRBJ2-2,CASSLLEGTGELFF
TRBV7-3,TRBJ2-2,CASSLNMPGTGNTGELFF
TRBV29-1,TRBJ2-3,CSAVLADTDTQYF
TRBV19,TRBJ2-7,CASSIIGSSYEQYF
TRBV7-6,TRBJ1-1,CASSSGDRRTEAFF
TRBV5-8,TRBJ1-2,CASSPRTATYGYTF
TRBV11-3,TRBJ2-7,CASSLRDRGYEQYF
TRBV4-1,TRBJ2-7,CASSQGALGNEQYF
TRBV28,TRBJ2-7,CASSSGQGEEQYF
TRBV10-1,TRBJ1-1,CATRPWPNTEAFF
TRBV6-1,TRBJ1-4,CASSGWGGATNEKLFF
TRBV2,TRBJ1-4,CASNLNEKLFF
TRBV5-1,TRBJ2-1,CASSLVGSGASYNEQFF
TRBV10-3,TRBJ2-7,CAISVGTGVQEQYF
TRBV27,TRBJ2-7,CASSLGLAGGSYEQYF
TRBV28,TRBJ1-4,CASRGIDRTNEKLFF
TRBV5-5,TRBJ2-5,CASSLLAAQETQYF
TRBV5-1,TRBJ2-2,CASSLLLAANTGELFF
TRBV7-9,TRBJ1-2,CASSSDRGFGGYTF
TRBV10-2,TRBJ2-2,CASSGVGRNTGELFF
TRBV7-3,TRBJ2-7,CASSLTPAPEQYF
TRBV10-3,TRBJ1-1,CAISEIGSGGKGNTEAFF
TRBV7-9,TRBJ1-1,CASNDKEGWGTEAFF
TRBV2,TRBJ2-2,CATQYGGPNTGELFF
TRBV4-3,TRBJ2-3,CASSRSRGGRDTQYF
TRBV5-1,TRBJ1-1,CASSWHRAGDMNTEAFF
TRBV7-9,TRBJ2-1,CASSWAGGNEQFF
TRBV5-4,TRBJ2-3,CASSPGQGNTQYF
TRBV7-9,TRBJ1-2,CASLPKDSRSGYTF
TRBV7-2,TRBJ1-2,CASSPDRGYGYTF
TRBV7-2,TRBJ2-2,CASSLGQGAWELFF
TRBV6-1,TRBJ2-4,CASSPISGGADIQYF
TRBV10-3,TRBJ2-3,CAISDGDTQYF
TRBV7-9,TRBJ1-6,CASSSTDSYNSPLHF
TRBV30,TRBJ1-1,CAWSSWTVTEAFF
TRBV19,TRBJ1-6,CASSISSGVASPLHF
TRBV4-3,TRBJ2-7,CASSQEWVAGPSYEQYF
TRBV28,TRBJ1-6,CASSLTGSINSPLHF
TRBV28,TRBJ2-3,CASSLIGADTQYF
TRBV11-2,TRBJ1-2,CASSSTGIYGYTF
TRBV28,TRBJ2-7,CASSFRDRTSYEQYF
TRBV5-4,TRBJ1-2,CASSSTVLNGGYTF
TRBV7-6,TRBJ2-3,CASSPSRGAADTQYF
TRBV30,TRBJ1-5,CAWSAWTGVQPQHF
TRBV6-5,TRBJ1-2,CASKDGFYGYTF
TRBV28,TRBJ2-3,CASSSSLGHVIDTQYF
TRBV2,TRBJ1-6,CASSGAHNSPLHF
TRBV5-1,TRBJ2-5,CASSLGRQGAETQYF